This section outlines one TCR beta chain sequence together with its context. No antigen is known for it. A 5'RACE reaction primed in the constant segment made cDNA libraries of TCR alpha and TCR beta, and these carried sample barcodes and UMIs. TCRdb analysed the 5' RACE reads with MiXCR anew, one entry per CDR3 protein. This sample yields 550,000 to 600,000 distinct CDR3 sequences, of which 15% to 20% are seen a single time; roughly 7.8% belongs to the top ten. This entry comes from a study of T-cell memory formation after mild COVID-19. For the study at large: In these data, TCR clusters were largely donor specific.

CDR1 and CDR2 (germline): SEHNR, FQNEAQ (reference sequence). This CDR3 is built from 15 residues. Trimming took 5 bases from V and 4 from J; bases not matched to a gene: 8. Study outcomes and limitations: Later expanders leaned toward CD4+, whereas clones contracting from day 15 to 85 were balanced CD4/CD8. Memory sampled before infection contained some responding clones, suggesting cross-reactive memory joined.

The chain joins TRBV7-9 to TRBJ1-3, with TRBD1 identical over 7 bases. The sequencing input was PBMCs or a T cell subset sorted from them (not recorded which). The TCR sequence derives from an adult woman who had mild COVID-19 (a few samples of this study predate the infection). Cell type and time point are not known. CDR3 loop: CASSDWTGLGNTIYF. The CDR3 DNA follows: TGTGCCAGCAGCGACTGGACAGGATTAGGAAACACCATATATTTT.